Listed below are T cell receptor beta chains from one sample, sequenced in a study of T cells after posttransplantation cyclophosphamide. The repertoire was sequenced with immunoSEQ multiplex PCR; TCRdb's copy has only in-frame clones and lacks some. The data show 9,500 to 13,000 clones, with none appearing a single time. The sequencing used PBMCs, collected after allogeneic stem cell transplant with posttransplant cyclophosphamide. Every receptor here comes from a female patient in her thirties or forties who received an allogeneic stem cell transplant from a related donor, was CMV-positive, and had no GVHD. Some T cells may have originated in the graft donor. Both conserved end residues are part of each CDR3. Fields, in order: V gene, D gene, clone size, J gene, CDR3 protein, CDR3 DNA. The D gene is left open where the match is weak. The size entry is marked missing in some rows and otherwise reads once, few, many or a size class.

>TRBV5-1|.|.|TRBJ2-5
CASSIIRGGETQYF
TGCGCCAGCAGTATTATTAGGGGTGGGGAGACCCAGTACTTC
>TRBV18|.|many|TRBJ1-1
CASSPLDLIMNTEAFF
TGTGCCAGCTCACCCCTAGACTTGATAATGAACACTGAAGCTTTCTTT
>TRBV6-6|.|.|TRBJ1-1
CASSSRTAEAFF
TGTGCCAGCAGTAGTCGGACAGCGGAAGCTTTCTTT
>TRBV6-5|TRBD1|many|TRBJ1-1
CASSYNRGRLNTEAFF
TGTGCCAGCAGTTACAACAGGGGGCGTTTGAACACTGAAGCTTTCTTT
>TRBV5-1|TRBD2|.|TRBJ2-7
CASSSSGTSGGYEQYF
TGCGCCAGCAGCTCTTCCGGGACTAGCGGGGGTTACGAGCAGTACTTC
>TRBV2|.|many|TRBJ1-2
CASSLSVPGYTF
TGTGCCAGCAGTTTGTCGGTACCGGGCTACACCTTC
>TRBV28|TRBD2|many|TRBJ2-5
CASSSLLAGKRETQYF
TGTGCCAGCAGTTCCTTACTAGCGGGCAAGCGAGAGACCCAGTACTTC
>TRBV7-2|.|many|TRBJ1-4
CASSPSRVTNEKLFF
TGTGCCAGCAGCCCTTCTCGGGTCACTAATGAAAAACTGTTTTTT
>TRBV6-5|.|many|TRBJ1-6
CASSYSEVRSNSPLHF
TGTGCCAGCAGTTACTCAGAGGTCAGGAGCAATTCACCCCTCCACTTT
>TRBV6-5|TRBD1|many|TRBJ1-6
CASHRSGGHSPLHF
TGTGCCAGTCACCGGTCAGGGGGCCATTCACCCCTCCACTTT
>TRBV7-2|TRBD2|many|TRBJ2-3
CASSSRGLAGAGRTDTQYF
TGTGCCAGCAGTTCCCGCGGACTAGCGGGGGCCGGAAGGACAGATACGCAGTATTTT
>TRBV12-3/TRBV12-4|.|.|TRBJ2-2
CASSLGQNTNTGELFF
TGTGCCAGCAGTTTGGGACAAAATACGAACACCGGGGAGCTGTTTTTT
>TRBV5-1|.|many|TRBJ1-2
CASSLADLTGYGYTF
TGCGCCAGCAGCTTGGCCGATTTGACAGGCTATGGCTACACCTTC
>TRBV19|.|medium-sized|TRBJ2-1
CASSVRGQSDREQFF
TGTGCCAGTAGTGTGAGGGGACAATCGGATCGTGAGCAGTTCTTC
>TRBV7-8|.|many|TRBJ2-1
CASSSPSFGVEQFF
TGTGCCAGCAGCTCCCCAAGTTTCGGGGTTGAGCAGTTCTTC
>TRBV5-1|.|many|TRBJ1-1
CASSAGLRDTEAFF
TGCGCCAGCAGCGCAGGGTTGAGGGACACTGAAGCTTTCTTT
>TRBV19|.|many|TRBJ2-3
CASSPRTGADTQYF
TGTGCCAGTAGCCCTCGAACGGGGGCAGATACGCAGTATTTT
>TRBV5-4|TRBD1|many|TRBJ2-1
CASSPHGTGGISEQFF
TGTGCCAGCAGCCCTCATGGGACAGGGGGCATAAGTGAGCAGTTCTTC
>TRBV19|TRBD1|many|TRBJ2-7
CASSIGTGAYEQYF
TGTGCCAGTAGTATTGGGACAGGGGCCTACGAGCAGTACTTC
>TRBV6-6|TRBD1|.|TRBJ2-7
CASSPPRDRSYEQYF
TGTGCCAGCAGCCCGCCTCGGGACAGAAGTTACGAGCAGTACTTC
>TRBV13|TRBD1|many|TRBJ1-2
CASSGGTGTGSYGYTF
TGTGCCAGCAGCGGCGGAACCGGGACAGGGAGCTATGGCTACACCTTC
>TRBV6-4|TRBD1|many|TRBJ2-7
CASTPMGRGPLSSYEQYF
TGTGCCAGCACCCCTATGGGCAGGGGGCCTCTAAGCTCCTACGAGCAGTACTTC
>TRBV28|.|many|TRBJ1-2
CASSDSNYGYTF
TGTGCCAGCAGTGACAGTAACTATGGCTACACCTTC
>TRBV2|.|many|TRBJ1-1
CASSEPGLQAFF
TGTGCCAGCAGTGAGCCAGGGTTGCAAGCTTTCTTT
>TRBV4-3|.|many|TRBJ2-1
CASSQDPQAGTYNEQFF
TGCGCCAGCAGCCAAGATCCCCAGGCAGGGACCTACAATGAGCAGTTCTTC
>TRBV5-1|TRBD1|many|TRBJ2-1
CASSLGRGTYNEQFF
TGCGCCAGCAGCTTGGGCAGGGGGACCTACAATGAGCAGTTCTTC